This is a list of T cell receptor beta chains from one sample in a study of T cells after yellow fever vaccination. TCRdb fed the 5' RACE reads into MiXCR, producing one record per CDR3 protein. There are roughly 500,000 distinct CDR3 sequences in the sample; 19% occur only once, and roughly an eighth lies in the top ten. The sample in question was PBMCs, obtained 15 days after the yellow fever booster vaccination. These TCRs come from a man younger than 40 who received the YFV17D yellow fever vaccine. The conserved cysteine and the conserved F or W are not part of the CDR3 here. D genes are given only for firm matches.

d_call v_call cdr3_aa
NA TRBV5-6 ASSLETRLVGGDTQY
NA TRBV7-2 ASSFGPGNHNEQF
TRBD2 TRBV5-6 ASRQWGRENEQF
TRBD2 TRBV18 ASSPPGLAGNNEQF
NA TRBV5-6 ASSTGIYTQY
NA TRBV4-3 ASSQEAGPYEQY
NA TRBV12-3/TRBV12-4 ASGMWATGELF
NA TRBV27 ASSAKQYYEQY
NA TRBV12-3/TRBV12-4 ASSLVYGGANYGYT
TRBD2 TRBV9 ASDGGGQVAPDGQY
NA TRBV5-1 ASSLDSSGNTIY
NA TRBV5-6 ASSSQNQETQY
TRBD1 TRBV6-1 ASSQDRGSAEQY
TRBD1 TRBV7-9 ASSFPGQPNYGYT
NA TRBV10-3 AISESAASYEQY
NA TRBV20-1 SARGPHPYT
NA TRBV5-1 ASSASQETQY
NA TRBV3-1 ASSQAMSQALEQF
NA TRBV6-5 ASSYGGGNSYEQY
TRBD1 TRBV2 ASSPYRQGQGLDGYT
NA TRBV7-2 ASSPRQGTYEQY
NA TRBV5-1 ASSLGLDSYLTDTQY
NA TRBV20-1 SATNPGRPYNEQF
TRBD2 TRBV10-2 ASGGGLPYEQY
NA TRBV5-1 ASSLFSANQETQY
TRBD1 TRBV20-1 SAREGGGADTIY
TRBD2 TRBV20-1 SARDLRTSGRPDTQY
NA TRBV4-3 ASSHNPGGTDTQY
NA TRBV7-9 ASTRGLDTEAF
NA TRBV12-3/TRBV12-4 ASTQGEGSYNEQF
NA TRBV6-2/TRBV6-3 ASRDKLEQF
NA TRBV20-1 SANNFHSYEQY
NA TRBV7-9 ASSLAGARFYEQY
TRBD2 TRBV4-2 ASSQGGRAYNEQF
NA TRBV7-2 ASSYVGWETQY
NA TRBV4-3 ASSQDQSYEQF
NA TRBV10-3 AISLYSGANVLT
TRBD1 TRBV29-1 SVGTGNDQPQH
NA TRBV29-1 SVEVDEKLF
TRBD2 TRBV7-2 ASSLAGPAGAGETQY
TRBD2 TRBV29-1 SVASSGGIYEQY
NA TRBV30 AWSPRYNEQF
NA TRBV14 ASSPGHSTVNEQF
TRBD2 TRBV7-2 ASSLRLAGDSGELF
NA TRBV27 ASRLLGGLTDTQY
TRBD1 TRBV7-2 ASSNLPTGQGWKQQY
NA TRBV20-1 SAAPGEPSYNEQF
NA TRBV15 ATSRELSGSYNEQF
NA TRBV4-2 ASSQDEGGRRTDTQY
NA TRBV18 ASSLSGGGTGELF